This is a list of T cell receptor beta chains from one sample in a study of PD-1 blockade in classical Hodgkin lymphoma. The method was immunoSEQ multiplex PCR; TCRdb's version includes in-frame clones alone and lacks a portion of them. The sample includes tens of thousands of clones, approximately 80% of them seen just once. This specimen consisted of peripheral blood mononuclear cells (PBMCs), obtained before the fourth cycle of nivolumab. Receptors originate from a human donor with classical Hodgkin lymphoma. The CDR3 runs from the conserved cysteine through the conserved F or W. D genes are given only for firm matches. Expanded clones get a size class; other rows say once, few or many, or leave the size out.

V gene,clone size,J gene,D gene,CDR3 DNA,CDR3 protein
TRBV29-1,-,TRBJ1-5,-,TGCAGCGTTCGACAGGATAGCAATCAGCCCCAGCATTTT,CSVRQDSNQPQHF
TRBV19,-,TRBJ1-1,-,TGTGCCAGTAGTGTCGGGGGGACCGGATTAAACACTGAAGCTTTCTTT,CASSVGGTGLNTEAFF
TRBV30,-,TRBJ1-2,-,TGTGCCTGGAGTCGCTTCTCCTATGGCTACACCTTC,CAWSRFSYGYTF
TRBV6-6,-,TRBJ1-6,-,TGTGCCAGCACCGACGGGAGCTCCTATAATTCACCCCTCCACTTT,CASTDGSSYNSPLHF
TRBV5-1,-,TRBJ2-6,-,TGCGCCAGCAGCTTGGAGGGGCAGGGAAGCAACGTCCTGACTTTC,CASSLEGQGSNVLTF
TRBV4-3,-,TRBJ1-2,TRBD1,TGCGCCAGCAGCCCCCAGGGGGAGCTGTATGGCTACACCTTC,CASSPQGELYGYTF
TRBV18,-,TRBJ1-3,-,TGTGCCAGCTCAATAGGGGTCCCCTCTGGAAACACCATATATTTT,CASSIGVPSGNTIYF
TRBV28,once,TRBJ2-7,TRBD2,TGTGCCAGCAGTTGGGTACGGGAGGGTTCCTACGAGCAGTACTTC,CASSWVREGSYEQYF
TRBV5-6,-,TRBJ2-2,-,TGTGCCAGCAGCTTGTCCGGGGTGCACACCGGGGAGCTGTTTTTT,CASSLSGVHTGELFF
TRBV30,-,TRBJ1-1,-,TGTGCCTGGAGTGGCGGGATGGGAACCTCGAAGAACACTGAAGCTTTCTTT,CAWSGGMGTSKNTEAFF
TRBV7-2,once,TRBJ2-7,TRBD1,TGTGCCAGCAGCTCAGTGTCGGGACAGGCCTACGAGCAGTACTTC,CASSSVSGQAYEQYF
TRBV5-1,few,TRBJ1-2,-,TGCGCCAGCAGCGAATCGACTGGCTATGGCTACACCTTC,CASSESTGYGYTF
TRBV29-1,-,TRBJ2-7,-,TGCAGCGTGGATAGAGGTCTGGGGGAGCAGTACTTC,CSVDRGLGEQYF
TRBV6-5,-,TRBJ1-4,TRBD1,TGTGCCAGCAGTCGACACAGGGGGGTTGAAAAACTGTTTTTT,CASSRHRGVEKLFF
TRBV28,large,TRBJ2-1,-,TGTGCCAGCAGTTCGGCTAGCCACTCCTACAATGAGCAGTTCTTC,CASSSASHSYNEQFF
TRBV5-6,-,TRBJ2-5,-,TGTGCCAGCAGCTTGATTCCCGGGGCACAGGGCTGGGAGACCCAGTACTTC,CASSLIPGAQGWETQYF
TRBV5-1,-,TRBJ1-2,-,TGCGCCAGCAGCCTGGATCAGGGCTATGGCTACACCTTC,CASSLDQGYGYTF
TRBV30,-,TRBJ1-1,-,TGTGCCTGGAGTGTAGGACCGGGGGGGGGCACTGAAGCTTTCTTT,CAWSVGPGGGTEAFF
TRBV28,many,TRBJ1-1,-,TGTGCCAGCAGTTTACCCACGAGGGACACTGAAGCTTTCTTT,CASSLPTRDTEAFF
TRBV19,-,TRBJ1-4,-,TGTGCCAGTAGTATGGCCCGTGGACGGAGTGAAAAACTGTTTTTT,CASSMARGRSEKLFF
TRBV25-1,-,TRBJ1-2,-,TGTGCCAGCAGTGAAGAAGGGGCGGTAGGATATGGCTACACCTTC,CASSEEGAVGYGYTF
TRBV6-4,-,TRBJ2-7,-,TGTGCCAGCAGCCCAGGAGGGGGCTACGAGCAGTACTTC,CASSPGGGYEQYF
TRBV7-8,-,TRBJ1-4,TRBD1,TGTGCCAGCAGCCCGAGGGACAGGGGGCCGACTAATGAAAAACTGTTTTTT,CASSPRDRGPTNEKLFF
TRBV7-2,-,TRBJ2-7,TRBD1,TGTGCCAGCAGCTTAGGGGGACAGGGGTGGTACGAGCAGTACTTC,CASSLGGQGWYEQYF
TRBV19,-,TRBJ1-6,-,TGTGCCAGTAGTATGGGAACTGGGGCTAATTCACCCCTCCACTTT,CASSMGTGANSPLHF
TRBV2,once,TRBJ1-1,TRBD1,TGTGCCAGCACTGCCTGGGGACAGGGGAACACTGAAGCTTTCTTT,CASTAWGQGNTEAFF
TRBV6-6,-,TRBJ2-1,TRBD2,TGTGCCAGCAGTACCGGGACTAGCGGGATTAATGAGCAGTTCTTC,CASSTGTSGINEQFF
TRBV5-1,-,TRBJ2-3,TRBD2,TGCGCCAGCAGCTTGGCGCCTAGCGGTAGCACAGATACGCAGTATTTT,CASSLAPSGSTDTQYF
TRBV5-1,-,TRBJ2-3,-,TGCGCCGGCGCACGAGGTGCTAGCACAGATACGCAGTATTTT,CAGARGASTDTQYF
TRBV11-2,once,TRBJ2-3,TRBD1,TGTGCCAGCAGCTTTTTGACAGGGATGTTCACAGATACGCAGTATTTT,CASSFLTGMFTDTQYF
TRBV21-1,-,TRBJ1-2,-,TGTGCCAGCAGCAAAGCAGAGAGCTATGGCTACACCTTC,CASSKAESYGYTF
TRBV19,-,TRBJ2-2,-,TGTGCCAGTAGTATAGAGGCGGAAACCGGGGAGCTGTTTTTT,CASSIEAETGELFF
TRBV7-8,-,TRBJ1-1,-,TGTGCCAGCAGCTCCAATATGGGGGCAGGGACGGTCACTGAAGCTTTCTTT,CASSSNMGAGTVTEAFF
TRBV6-5,-,TRBJ1-6,TRBD1,TGTGCCAGCAGTTACTCTCCCACAGGGGTCAATTCACCCCTCCACTTT,CASSYSPTGVNSPLHF
TRBV14,-,TRBJ2-7,-,TGTGCCAGCAGCCCTTCCGGGGCCGAGCAGTACTTC,CASSPSGAEQYF
TRBV6-6,-,TRBJ2-2,TRBD2,TGTGCCAGCAGTTCTCGCGGGGGGACGAACACCGGGGAGCTGTTTTTT,CASSSRGGTNTGELFF
TRBV28,-,TRBJ2-3,-,TGTGCCAGCAGTTTAGGGAGCACAGATACGCAGTATTTT,CASSLGSTDTQYF
TRBV7-9,-,TRBJ1-1,-,TGTGCCAGCAGTGCCGGGACAGAAGCTTTCTTT,CASSAGTEAFF
TRBV6-4,-,TRBJ1-1,-,TGTGCCAGCAGTCGGACAGCTAACACTGAAGCTTTCTTT,CASSRTANTEAFF
TRBV4-1,many,TRBJ2-1,-,TGCGCCAGCAGCCAAGATGAGCCCAGCGGCAATGAGCAGTTCTTC,CASSQDEPSGNEQFF
TRBV2,few,TRBJ2-2,TRBD1,TGTGCCAGCAGTACCCCCCGGACAGGACCGAACACCGGGGAGCTGTTTTTT,CASSTPRTGPNTGELFF